The rows below give T cell receptor beta chains drawn from one sample of a study of OX40 agonist ivuxolimab in advanced cancers. Profiled with immunoSEQ multiplex PCR; TCRdb holds only in-frame clones, not every one. Among 72,000 or so clones listed, 70% to 85% were seen once. Sample: CD4+ or CD8+ T cells sorted from blood, taken in a trial of the OX40 agonist ivuxolimab. These TCRs come from an adult with an advanced solid tumor such as melanoma, head and neck, liver or kidney cancer. CDR3s include the opening cysteine and the closing phenylalanine or tryptophan. The order of the fields is V gene, CDR3 protein.

TRBV11-2	CASSLLTSGPTDTQYF
TRBV6-4	CASRLDRLGGCTF
TRBV18	CASSPRTDTGELFF
TRBV14	CASSLGTGRINYGYTF
TRBV30	CAWSIGGGQFF
TRBV28	CASSLELSGNTIYF
TRBV5-1	CASSLRRDATNYGYTF
TRBV28	CASSTLGHIEAFF
TRBV6-5	CASSSNRRPLHF
TRBV11-3	CASSLNAWNEQFF
TRBV10-2	CASTRPGPTDTQYF
TRBV14	CASSERQSYNEQFF
TRBV19	CASSTQGWAYNEQFF
TRBV29-1	CSVEVTGPETQYF
TRBV5-1	CAARGYGTGREGNYGYTF
TRBV7-2	CASSHTRTSGRPPYEQYF
TRBV18	CASSLTTQGKSANEQFF
TRBV15	CATSRAATGGGEQYF
TRBV18	CASSPGRATSGEETQYF
TRBV28	CAITTGGTDTQYF
TRBV7-6	CASSPGLAGGYQETQYF
TRBV5-6	CASSGTGGQNIQYF
TRBV25-1	CASRSTSGGSDTQYF
TRBV19	CASSDSAAREISPLHF
TRBV4-1	CASSQEDRTRTGGYTF
TRBV6-5	CASSYDPQNTEAFF
TRBV9	CASSRDRPMYNEQFF
TRBV6-6	CASTTGGVEKLFF
TRBV5-1	CASGARNFDNEQFF
TRBV5-1	CASSLVVLGTGGEKLFF
TRBV9	CASRSDRETEAFF
TRBV5-1	CASSLGGQGIDGYTF
TRBV12-5	CARQCGSNQPQHF
TRBV5-6	CASSRDRGQGQPQHF
TRBV19	CATPGNRVFTEAFF
TRBV6-6	CASSYGGATEKLFF
TRBV18	CASSPAGGRETQYF
TRBV7-2	CASSLALVANEQYF
TRBV28	CASSLMGSFSGNTIYF
TRBV5-1	CASSLNMGARYTEAFF
TRBV7-2	CASSTTSGSFQYF
TRBV27	CASSLRVGELFF
TRBV27	CASTRGGMNTEAFF
TRBV11-3	CASSLGPNTGELFF
TRBV2	CASSGGTGRNQPQHF
TRBV6-5	CASSYSNSPLHF